A selection of T cell receptor beta chains follows, all from one sample in a study of regulatory dendritic cells for organ transplantation. Sequenced by immunoSEQ multiplex PCR; TCRdb stores in-frame clones only, minus some. The table records 35,000 to 45,000 clones, about 90% of them present only once. Sequencing was carried out using naive CD8+ T cells from blood. The origin of the receptors is a human donor in good health. CDR3s leave out the opening cysteine and the closing phenylalanine or tryptophan.

v_gene	j_gene	CDR3aa
TRBV11-2	TRBJ2-7	ASSLYTGTGYEQY
TRBV21-1	TRBJ2-3	ASPPDRANTDTQY
TRBV2	TRBJ1-2	ATLQGAKGYT
TRBV6-6	TRBJ1-5	ASSPLDSFSNQPQH
TRBV9	TRBJ1-1	ASSRGTEAF
TRBV7-2	TRBJ1-1	ASSLGGLHTEAF
TRBV29-1	TRBJ2-1	SAPSGSSYNEQF
TRBV6-1	TRBJ2-7	ASKHAQGAREQY
TRBV11-2	TRBJ2-1	ASSLVASGVNEQF
TRBV27	TRBJ2-2	ASSLPGGPFTGELF
TRBV5-5	TRBJ2-1	ASSLWGVGNEQF
TRBV29-1	TRBJ2-2	SVEGIGNTGELF
TRBV5-4	TRBJ2-1	ASSTSQGRLSYNEQF
TRBV7-9	TRBJ2-7	ASSLTGDYEQY
TRBV11-2	TRBJ1-2	ASSATGDPVNQFYT
TRBV7-7	TRBJ1-1	ASSFAGGTEAF
TRBV6-5	TRBJ1-6	ASSYRDTYNSPLH
TRBV2	TRBJ2-7	ASRDTYYEQY
TRBV7-2	TRBJ1-1	ASSAPGMNTEAF
TRBV13	TRBJ2-5	ASSPPGNWGGKEDQETQY
TRBV7-2	TRBJ2-1	ASSRTSGTLDEQF
TRBV5-4	TRBJ2-3	ASYRDSDTQY
TRBV27	TRBJ2-7	ASSKYGTAYEQY
TRBV6-5	TRBJ1-2	ASSSDSYGYT
TRBV27	TRBJ1-2	ASSLSIGSSGGYT
TRBV7-3	TRBJ2-3	ASSLLSSDTQY
TRBV4-2	TRBJ2-7	ASSQGLAGPYEQY
TRBV28	TRBJ2-7	ASSPRTTEQY
TRBV10-3	TRBJ2-7	AISLTGFYEQY
TRBV6-5	TRBJ2-1	ASRWGVSYNEQF
TRBV9	TRBJ2-7	ASSPGLAGGDEQY
TRBV6-6	TRBJ1-1	ASSDEGPHTEAF
TRBV7-2	TRBJ2-7	ASSLVAGIGYEQY
TRBV5-1	TRBJ2-2	ASSPLGGPNTGELF
TRBV9	TRBJ1-1	ASSPQGRNTEAF
TRBV11-2	TRBJ1-5	ASSQDSYSNQPQH
TRBV6-6	TRBJ1-5	ASSAGQGSVGQPQH
TRBV7-9	TRBJ2-3	VAGWGTDTQY
TRBV18	TRBJ2-7	ASSGQSYEQY
TRBV2	TRBJ1-2	ASRASANYGYT
TRBV6-6	TRBJ2-7	ASSYGEEQY
TRBV27	TRBJ1-1	ASSIEGGSGTEAF